The rows below give T cell receptor beta chains drawn from one sample of a study of T cells in Graves' hyperthyroidism and ophthalmopathy. TCRdb processed the multiplex PCR reads anew with MiXCR; each CDR3 protein has one entry. The sample includes hundreds of thousands of distinct CDR3 sequences, roughly 14% of them seen just once. Sample: blood. These receptor sequences come from a woman aged 40 to 55 with Graves' ophthalmopathy. CDR3s include the opening cysteine and the closing phenylalanine or tryptophan. Each record gives: CDR3 protein, CDR3 DNA, D gene, V gene, J gene, clone size. D genes are given only for firm matches. Not every row has a clone size; where given, it reads once, few, many or a size class.

CDR3: CASSYSAAENTEAFF
DNA: TGTGCCAGCAGTTACTCGGCTGCGGAGAACACTGAAGCTTTCTTT
D: .
V: TRBV6-2/TRBV6-3
J: TRBJ1-1
size: .

CDR3: CASSFPHEVAGELIAKNIQYF
DNA: TGTGCCAGCAGTTTTCCGCACGAGGTAGCGGGAGAGTTGATAGCCAAAAACATTCAGTACTTC
D: TRBD2
V: TRBV27
J: TRBJ2-4
size: many

CDR3: CASSAQGEEETQYF
DNA: TGTGCCAGCAGCGCCCAGGGGGAGGAAGAGACCCAGTACTTC
D: .
V: TRBV6-1
J: TRBJ2-5
size: .

CDR3: CASSYSGQQMAYEQCF
DNA: TGTGCCAGCAGTTACTCGGGGCAGCAGATGGCTTACGAGCAGTGCTTC
D: .
V: TRBV6-2/TRBV6-3
J: TRBJ2-7
size: .

CDR3: CASRRTSGTVDTQYF
DNA: TGTGCCAGCAGAAGAACTAGCGGGACTGTAGATACGCAGTATTTT
D: TRBD2
V: TRBV2
J: TRBJ2-3
size: many

CDR3: CASSGRWPRETQYF
DNA: TGTGCCAGCAGTGGCCGGTGGCCGAGAGAGACCCAGTACTTC
D: .
V: TRBV28
J: TRBJ2-5
size: many

CDR3: CASSHEGGTGELFF
DNA: TGTGCCAGCAGTCACGAAGGGGGAACCGGGGAGCTGTTTTTT
D: .
V: TRBV27
J: TRBJ2-2
size: many

CDR3: CASSTLTSGRWGPKNIQYF
DNA: TGTGCCAGCAGTACCTTGACTAGCGGGAGATGGGGGCCCAAAAACATTCAGTACTTC
D: TRBD2
V: TRBV6-2/TRBV6-3
J: TRBJ2-4
size: few

CDR3: CASSPDRGRQPEQYF
DNA: TGTGCCAGCAGCCCTGACAGGGGGCGACAGCCCGAGCAGTACTTC
D: TRBD1
V: TRBV2
J: TRBJ2-7
size: many

CDR3: CASSFYGGWGAEQYF
DNA: TGTGCCAGCAGTTTTTATGGGGGATGGGGCGCCGAGCAGTACTTC
D: .
V: TRBV6-5
J: TRBJ2-7
size: many

CDR3: CASSLQGNGNQPQHF
DNA: TGTGCCAGCAGCTTACAGGGGAATGGCAATCAGCCCCAGCATTTT
D: .
V: TRBV7-2
J: TRBJ1-5
size: many

CDR3: CASSPTGSANTEAFF
DNA: TGTGCCAGCAGCCCGACAGGGTCCGCGAACACTGAAGCTTTCTTT
D: TRBD1
V: TRBV6-1
J: TRBJ1-1
size: many

CDR3: CANSIRQGEFGNTIYF
DNA: TGTGCCAACAGTATCCGACAGGGAGAATTCGGAAACACCATATATTTT
D: TRBD1
V: TRBV28
J: TRBJ1-3
size: many

CDR3: CSVDGLAGDKSSYEQYF
DNA: TGCAGCGTGGATGGACTAGCGGGAGACAAGAGCTCCTACGAGCAGTACTTC
D: TRBD2
V: TRBV29-1
J: TRBJ2-7
size: few

CDR3: CASSLTGQGFRYTF
DNA: TGTGCCAGTAGTTTGACGGGACAGGGCTTTCGCTACACCTTC
D: TRBD1
V: TRBV19
J: TRBJ1-2
size: many

CDR3: CASSDGGLAGETQYF
DNA: TGTGCCAGCAGTGATGGGGGACTAGCGGGGGAGACCCAGTACTTC
D: TRBD2
V: TRBV2
J: TRBJ2-5
size: many

CDR3: CSADIAGAPSVETQYF
DNA: TGCAGTGCAGATATAGCGGGAGCTCCGAGCGTAGAGACCCAGTACTTC
D: TRBD2
V: TRBV20-1
J: TRBJ2-5
size: many

CDR3: CSAAGGAAYEQYF
DNA: TGCAGTGCCGCCGGGGGAGCTGCCTACGAGCAGTACTTC
D: .
V: TRBV20-1
J: TRBJ2-7
size: .

CDR3: CAWSGTSGSVGRADTQYF
DNA: TGTGCCTGGAGCGGGACTAGCGGGAGCGTCGGGAGGGCAGATACGCAGTATTTT
D: TRBD2
V: TRBV30
J: TRBJ2-3
size: .

CDR3: CASSLDLTGGVRYGYTF
DNA: TGCGCCAGCAGCTTGGATTTGACAGGGGGAGTTCGCTATGGCTACACCTTC
D: TRBD1
V: TRBV5-1
J: TRBJ1-2
size: many

CDR3: CASSDRVGDSNQPQHF
DNA: TGTGCCAGCAGTGACAGGGTTGGGGATAGCAATCAGCCCCAGCATTTT
D: TRBD1
V: TRBV6-2/TRBV6-3
J: TRBJ1-5
size: .

CDR3: CASSRQAGRNEQYF
DNA: TGTGCCAGCAGTCGTCAAGCGGGAAGAAACGAGCAGTACTTC
D: TRBD2
V: TRBV28
J: TRBJ2-7
size: many

CDR3: CASRDFPTSGNTGELFF
DNA: TGTGCCAGCAGGGACTTCCCGACTAGCGGTAACACCGGGGAGCTGTTTTTT
D: TRBD2
V: TRBV6-4
J: TRBJ2-2
size: many

CDR3: CASSPPLPSKTQYF
DNA: TGTGCCAGCTCACCACCTTTGCCTAGCAAGACCCAGTACTTC
D: .
V: TRBV18
J: TRBJ2-5
size: many

CDR3: CASSLTRAGYGYTF
DNA: TGTGCCAGCAGTTTAACCAGGGCTGGCTATGGCTACACCTTC
D: .
V: TRBV12-3/TRBV12-4
J: TRBJ1-2
size: many

CDR3: CASTAAVVLLFYGYTF
DNA: TGTGCCAGCACCGCCGCAGTCGTCCTCCTCTTCTATGGCTACACCTTC
D: .
V: TRBV7-9
J: TRBJ1-2
size: many

CDR3: CSARPSGIPYEQYF
DNA: TGCAGTGCTAGGCCTAGCGGCATCCCCTACGAGCAGTACTTC
D: TRBD2
V: TRBV20-1
J: TRBJ2-7
size: many

CDR3: CASSYTTSPEAFF
DNA: TGTGCCAGCAGTTATACGACATCCCCTGAAGCTTTCTTT
D: .
V: TRBV12-3/TRBV12-4
J: TRBJ1-1
size: many

CDR3: CSVGPQETQYF
DNA: TGCAGTGTCGGACCGCAAGAGACCCAGTACTTC
D: .
V: TRBV20-1
J: TRBJ2-5
size: many

CDR3: CASRHGRVSEQYF
DNA: TGTGCCAGCAGACATGGTCGGGTCAGCGAGCAGTACTTC
D: .
V: TRBV7-2
J: TRBJ2-7
size: many

CDR3: CSAHRGETQYF
DNA: TGCAGTGCCCACAGGGGTGAGACCCAGTACTTC
D: TRBD1
V: TRBV20-1
J: TRBJ2-5
size: many

CDR3: CASSLRDSKETQYF
DNA: TGTGCCAGCAGTTTACGGGACAGTAAAGAGACCCAGTACTTC
D: TRBD1
V: TRBV28
J: TRBJ2-5
size: .

CDR3: CASSLTSREQYF
DNA: TGTGCCAGCAGCCTCACTAGCCGCGAGCAGTACTTC
D: .
V: TRBV3-1
J: TRBJ2-7
size: .

CDR3: CASIGWEQETQYF
DNA: TGTGCCAGCATCGGTTGGGAGCAAGAGACCCAGTACTTC
D: .
V: TRBV3-1
J: TRBJ2-5
size: few

CDR3: CASSFRQLQETQYF
DNA: TGTGCCAGCAGTTTTCGACAGTTACAAGAGACCCAGTACTTC
D: .
V: TRBV28
J: TRBJ2-5
size: .

CDR3: CSARDLSAYQETQYF
DNA: TGCAGTGCTAGAGACCTTAGCGCCTACCAAGAGACCCAGTACTTC
D: .
V: TRBV20-1
J: TRBJ2-5
size: many

CDR3: CASKSSSVTEAFF
DNA: TGTGCCAGCAAGTCATCGTCAGTTACTGAAGCTTTCTTT
D: .
V: TRBV2
J: TRBJ1-1
size: many

CDR3: CASSQEGGRGTEAFF
DNA: TGCGCCAGCAGCCAAGAGGGGGGCCGGGGCACTGAAGCTTTCTTT
D: .
V: TRBV5-1
J: TRBJ1-1
size: .

CDR3: CASSLARGKEAFF
DNA: TGTGCCAGCAGCTTAGCCAGGGGGAAAGAAGCTTTCTTT
D: TRBD1
V: TRBV7-9
J: TRBJ1-1
size: many